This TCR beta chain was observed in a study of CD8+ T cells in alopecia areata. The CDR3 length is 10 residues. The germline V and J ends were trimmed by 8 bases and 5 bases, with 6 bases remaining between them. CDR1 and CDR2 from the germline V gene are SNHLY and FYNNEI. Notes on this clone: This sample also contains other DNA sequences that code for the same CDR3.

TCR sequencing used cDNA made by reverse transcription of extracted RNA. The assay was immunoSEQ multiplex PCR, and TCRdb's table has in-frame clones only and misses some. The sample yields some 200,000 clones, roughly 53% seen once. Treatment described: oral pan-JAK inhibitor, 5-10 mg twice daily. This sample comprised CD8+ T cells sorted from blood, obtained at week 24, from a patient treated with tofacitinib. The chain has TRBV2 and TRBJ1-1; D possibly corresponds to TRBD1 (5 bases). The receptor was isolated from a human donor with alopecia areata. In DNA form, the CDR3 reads TGTGCCAGCCGGGGGACTGAAGCTTTCTTT. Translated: CASRGTEAFF.